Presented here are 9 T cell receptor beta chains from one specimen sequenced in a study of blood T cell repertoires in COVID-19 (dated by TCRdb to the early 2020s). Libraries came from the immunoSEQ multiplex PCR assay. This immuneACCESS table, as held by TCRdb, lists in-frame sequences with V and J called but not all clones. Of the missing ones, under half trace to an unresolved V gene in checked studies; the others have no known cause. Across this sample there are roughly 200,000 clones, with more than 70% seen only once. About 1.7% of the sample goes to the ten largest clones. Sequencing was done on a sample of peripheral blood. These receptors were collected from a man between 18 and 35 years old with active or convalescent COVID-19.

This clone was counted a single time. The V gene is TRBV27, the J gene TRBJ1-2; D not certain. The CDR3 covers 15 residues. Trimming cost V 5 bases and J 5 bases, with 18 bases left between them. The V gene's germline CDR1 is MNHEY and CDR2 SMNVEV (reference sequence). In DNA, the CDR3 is TGTGCCAGCAGTCCCGGACTTCTCAACTTTTATGGCTACACCTTC. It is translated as CASSPGLLNFYGYTF.

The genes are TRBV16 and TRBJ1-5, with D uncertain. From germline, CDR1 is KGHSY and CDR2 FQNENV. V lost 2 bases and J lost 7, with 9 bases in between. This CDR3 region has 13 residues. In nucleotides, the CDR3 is TGTGCCAGCAGCCAAGCCACCGGGCAGCCCCAGCATTTT. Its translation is CASSQATGQPQHF.

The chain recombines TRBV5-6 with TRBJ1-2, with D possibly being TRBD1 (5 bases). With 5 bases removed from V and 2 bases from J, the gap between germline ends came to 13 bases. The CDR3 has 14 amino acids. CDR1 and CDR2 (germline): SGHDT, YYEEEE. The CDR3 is CASSAGGSNYGYTF. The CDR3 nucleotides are TGTGCCAGCAGTGCGGGGGGATCAAACTATGGCTACACCTTC.

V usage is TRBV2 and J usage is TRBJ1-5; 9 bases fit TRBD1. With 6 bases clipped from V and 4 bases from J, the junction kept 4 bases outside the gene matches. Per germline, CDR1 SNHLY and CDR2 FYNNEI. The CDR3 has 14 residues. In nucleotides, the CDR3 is TGTGCCAGCAGGGCGGACAGGGGAAATCAGCCCCAGCATTTT. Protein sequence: CASRADRGNQPQHF.

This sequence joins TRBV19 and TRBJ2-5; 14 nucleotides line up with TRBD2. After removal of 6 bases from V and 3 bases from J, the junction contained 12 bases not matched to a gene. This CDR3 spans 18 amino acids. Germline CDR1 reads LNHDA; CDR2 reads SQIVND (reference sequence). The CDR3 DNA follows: TGTGCCAGTAGCCTTAGCTCTGGACTAGCGGGGGGCAAAGAGACCCAGTACTTC. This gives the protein CASSLSSGLAGGKETQYF.

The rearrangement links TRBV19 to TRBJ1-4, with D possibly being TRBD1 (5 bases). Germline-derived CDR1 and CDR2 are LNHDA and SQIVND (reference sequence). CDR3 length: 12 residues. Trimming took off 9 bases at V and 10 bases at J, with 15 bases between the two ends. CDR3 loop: CASRGVQGKLFF. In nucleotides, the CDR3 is TGTGCCAGCCGCGGAGTCCAGGGAAAACTGTTTTTT.

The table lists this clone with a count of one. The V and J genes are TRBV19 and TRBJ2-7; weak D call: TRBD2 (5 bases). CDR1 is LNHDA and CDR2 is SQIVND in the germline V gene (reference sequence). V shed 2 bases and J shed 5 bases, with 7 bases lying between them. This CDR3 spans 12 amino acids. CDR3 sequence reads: CASSISGDEQYF. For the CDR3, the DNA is TGTGCCAGTAGTATATCCGGGGACGAGCAGTACTTC.

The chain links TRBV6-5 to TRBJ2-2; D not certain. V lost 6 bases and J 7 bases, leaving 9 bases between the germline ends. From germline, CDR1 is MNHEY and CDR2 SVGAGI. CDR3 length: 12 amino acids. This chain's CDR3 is CASRRGSGELFF. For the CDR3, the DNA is TGTGCCAGCAGGAGAGGTAGCGGGGAGCTGTTTTTT.

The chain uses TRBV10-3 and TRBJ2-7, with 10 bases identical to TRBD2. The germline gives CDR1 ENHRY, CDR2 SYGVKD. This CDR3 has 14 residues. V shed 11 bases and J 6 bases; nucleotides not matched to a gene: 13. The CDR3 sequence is CAARGPLAGAEQYF. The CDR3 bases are TGTGCCGCCCGAGGGCCCCTAGCGGGAGCCGAGCAGTACTTC.